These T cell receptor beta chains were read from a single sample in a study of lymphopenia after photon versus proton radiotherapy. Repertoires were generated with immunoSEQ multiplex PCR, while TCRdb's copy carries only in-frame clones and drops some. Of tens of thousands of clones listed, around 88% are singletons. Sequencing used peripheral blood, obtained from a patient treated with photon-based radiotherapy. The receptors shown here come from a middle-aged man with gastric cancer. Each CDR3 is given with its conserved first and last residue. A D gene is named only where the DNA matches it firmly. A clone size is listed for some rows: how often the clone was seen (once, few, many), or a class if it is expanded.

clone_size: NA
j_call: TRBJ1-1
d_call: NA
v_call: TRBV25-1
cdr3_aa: CASSSQGGRLDTEAFF
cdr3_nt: TGTGCCAGCAGTTCTCAAGGGGGTCGGTTGGACACTGAAGCTTTCTTT

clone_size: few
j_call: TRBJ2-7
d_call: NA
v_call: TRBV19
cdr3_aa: CASTLSAASYEQYF
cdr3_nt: TGTGCCAGTACCCTTTCGGCCGCCTCCTACGAGCAGTACTTC

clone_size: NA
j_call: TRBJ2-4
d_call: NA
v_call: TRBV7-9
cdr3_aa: CASSLEPGRGRNIQYF
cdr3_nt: TGTGCTAGCAGCTTAGAACCGGGACGGGGACGGAACATTCAGTACTTC

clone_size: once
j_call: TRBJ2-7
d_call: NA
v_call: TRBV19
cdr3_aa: CASSIFASVMASSYEQYF
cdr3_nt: TGTGCCAGTAGTATCTTTGCCTCGGTTATGGCCAGCTCCTACGAGCAGTACTTC

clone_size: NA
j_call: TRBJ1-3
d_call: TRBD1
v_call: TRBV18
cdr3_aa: CASSPGQGISGNTIYF
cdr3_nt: TGTGCCAGCTCCCCGGGACAGGGGATATCTGGAAACACCATATATTTT

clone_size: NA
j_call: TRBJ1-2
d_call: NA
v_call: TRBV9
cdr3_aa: CASSVDILNYGYTF
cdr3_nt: TGTGCCAGCAGCGTAGATATCCTTAACTATGGCTACACCTTC

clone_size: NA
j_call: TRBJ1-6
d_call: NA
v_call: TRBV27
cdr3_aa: CASGQTHSPLHF
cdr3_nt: TGTGCCAGCGGGCAGACGCATTCACCCCTCCACTTT

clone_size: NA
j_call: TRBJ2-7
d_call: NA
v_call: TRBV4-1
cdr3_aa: CASSPGGQSTYEQYF
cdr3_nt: TGCGCCAGCAGCCCGGGGGGACAGTCTACCTACGAGCAGTACTTC

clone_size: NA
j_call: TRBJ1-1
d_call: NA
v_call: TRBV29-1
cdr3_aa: CSGGEMWNTEAFF
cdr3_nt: TGCAGCGGGGGGGAGATGTGGAACACTGAAGCTTTCTTT

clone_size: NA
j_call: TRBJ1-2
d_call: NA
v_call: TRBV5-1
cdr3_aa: CASSLDSFYGYTF
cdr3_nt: TGCGCCAGCAGCTTGGACAGTTTCTATGGCTACACCTTC

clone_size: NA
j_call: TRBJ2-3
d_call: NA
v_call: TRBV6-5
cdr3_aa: CASSPWGTNQYF
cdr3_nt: TGTGCCAGCAGTCCCTGGGGGACCAACCAGTATTTT

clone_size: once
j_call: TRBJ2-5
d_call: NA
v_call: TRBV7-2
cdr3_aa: CASSPVAGQETQYF
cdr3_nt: TGTGCCAGCAGCCCCGTGGCGGGCCAAGAGACCCAGTACTTC

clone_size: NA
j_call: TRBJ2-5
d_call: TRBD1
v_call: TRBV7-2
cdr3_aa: CASSPGTGEETQYF
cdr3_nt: TGTGCCAGCAGCCCCGGGACAGGGGAAGAGACCCAGTACTTC

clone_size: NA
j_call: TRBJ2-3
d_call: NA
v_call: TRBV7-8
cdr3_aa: CASSLEDFGVTDTQYF
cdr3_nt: TGTGCCAGCAGCTTAGAGGATTTTGGAGTAACAGATACGCAGTATTTT

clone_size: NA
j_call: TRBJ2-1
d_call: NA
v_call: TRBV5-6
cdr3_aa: CASSPQAGSSYNEQFF
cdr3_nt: TGTGCCAGCAGCCCCCAGGCGGGGAGCTCCTACAATGAGCAGTTCTTC

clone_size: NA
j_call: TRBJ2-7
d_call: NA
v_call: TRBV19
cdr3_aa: CASSTPYRVYEQYF
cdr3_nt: TGTGCCAGTAGTACCCCCTACAGGGTCTACGAGCAGTACTTC

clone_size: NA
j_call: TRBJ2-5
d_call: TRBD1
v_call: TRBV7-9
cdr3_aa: CASSLYTGGFETQYF
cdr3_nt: TGTGCCAGCAGCTTATACACAGGGGGCTTTGAGACCCAGTACTTC

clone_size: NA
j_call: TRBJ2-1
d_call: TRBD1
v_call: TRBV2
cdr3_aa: CASSVGDRSYNEQFF
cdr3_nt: TGTGCCAGCAGTGTTGGGGACAGGAGTTACAATGAGCAGTTCTTC

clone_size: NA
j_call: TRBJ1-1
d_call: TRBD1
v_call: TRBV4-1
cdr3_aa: CASSHGQENTEAFF
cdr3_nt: TGCGCCAGCAGCCACGGACAGGAGAACACTGAAGCTTTCTTT

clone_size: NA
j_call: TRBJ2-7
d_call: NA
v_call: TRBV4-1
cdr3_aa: CASSPWTDTYEQYF
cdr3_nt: TGCGCCAGCAGCCCCTGGACAGACACCTACGAGCAGTACTTC